The 26 T cell receptor beta chains in this list originate from one sample, sequenced in a study of blood T cell repertoires in COVID-19. Measured with immunoSEQ multiplex PCR; TCRdb has only the in-frame clones, and not every one. Among 55,000 to 90,000 clones listed, about nine tenths were seen once. Sequenced: peripheral blood. The receptors were gathered from a woman aged 55 to 70 with acute or convalescent COVID-19.

The J gene is TRBJ1-3, the V gene TRBV30, with 7 positions matching TRBD1. Germline V gene data show CDR1 as GTSNPN and CDR2 as SVGIG (reference sequence). The CDR3 is 15 amino acids. Germline trimming cut 0 bases from V and 4 bases from J; bases unmatched to any gene: 6. CDR3 nucleotide sequence: TGTGCCTGGAGTGTTGAGGGGGCGAACGGAAACACCATATATTTT. Protein: CAWSVEGANGNTIYF. Combining the CDR3 with reference TRBV30 and TRBJ1-3 gives the whole variable domain SQTIHQWPATLVQPVGSPLSLECTVEGTSNPNLYWYRQAAGRGLQLLFYSVGIGQISSEVPQNLSASRPQDRQFILSSKKLLLSDSGFYLCAWSVEGANGNTIYFGEGSWLTVV.

This clone was detected once. J is TRBJ2-1 and V is TRBV19; 9 bases agree with TRBD1. Germline CDR1 and CDR2: LNHDA and SQIVND (reference sequence). V lost 3 bases, J lost 7 bases, and 7 bases stayed unmatched. CDR3 length: 15 residues. In DNA form, the CDR3 reads TGTGCCAGTAGTATCTCGGGACAGGGTCGAAATGAGCAGTTCTTC. Its translation: CASSISGQGRNEQFF.

V and J are TRBV5-1 and TRBJ2-3; 16 bases match TRBD2. CDR1 SGHRS and CDR2 YFSETQ come from the germline V gene. The CDR3 sequence is 17 residues long. V was clipped by 4 bases and J by 6 bases; unmatched bases: 8. The CDR3 nucleotides read TGCGCCAGCAGCAGAGGGACTAGCGGGGGGGCTCCGGATACGCAGTATTTT. Its protein is CASSRGTSGGAPDTQYF.

The rearrangement links TRBV19 to TRBJ1-3; D possibly corresponds to TRBD1 (5 bases). This CDR3 has 14 amino acids. With 6 bases removed from V and 3 bases from J, the gap between germline ends came to 12 bases. Germline V gene sequence: CDR1 LNHDA, CDR2 SQIVND (reference sequence). The CDR3: CASSPQGYGNTIYF. The DNA for the CDR3 is TGTGCCAGTAGCCCTCAGGGTTATGGAAACACCATATATTTT.

This sequence joins TRBV3-1 (or the pseudogene TRBV3-2) and TRBJ1-4, with 8 bases lining up with TRBD1. Germline CDR1 and CDR2: LGHDT and YNNKEL (reference sequence). Trimming at V came to 3 bases and at J to 3 bases, leaving 9 bases not matched to a gene. The CDR3 contains 17 residues. Here the CDR3 reads CASSQRAGGVANEKLFF. CDR3 sequence (DNA): TGTGCCAGCAGCCAGAGGGCAGGGGGCGTAGCTAATGAAAAACTGTTTTTT.

The chain is built from TRBV10-3 and TRBJ2-1, with TRBD1 as a possible D gene (8 bases). The CDR3 spans 17 residues. Trimming removed 6 bases from V and 8 bases from J, with 26 bases in between. The germline CDR1 and CDR2 sequences are ENHRY and SYGVKD. The CDR3 spells CAIRRGLQGGNRDEQFF. The CDR3 coding sequence is TGTGCCATCAGGAGGGGTCTACAGGGGGGGAATCGCGATGAGCAGTTCTTC.

The chain recombines TRBV6-5 with TRBJ2-3, with no clear D. This CDR3 comprises 13 residues. V was trimmed by 4 bases and J by 7 bases, leaving 12 bases between them. CDR1 is MNHEY, CDR2 SVGAGI, per germline. The CDR3 region has the DNA TGTGCCAGCAGTTTAAAGTCTCTAAATACGCAGTATTTT. As protein: CASSLKSLNTQYF.

The chain's CDR3 is CASTILSGNTEAFF. Here the CDR3 DNA reads TGCGCCAGCACCATTTTGTCGGGGAACACTGAAGCTTTCTTT. The genes are TRBV5-1 and TRBJ1-1; no clear D. Looked up from germline, CDR1 is SGHRS and CDR2 is YFSETQ. The CDR3 is made up of 14 amino acids. V lost 6 bases and J 1 base, leaving 13 bases between the germline ends.

V usage is TRBV6-6 and J usage is TRBJ2-1; D is unclear. Trimming cost V 7 bases and J 4 bases, with 14 bases left between them. This CDR3 is built from 14 residues. The germline V gene has CDR1 MNHNY and CDR2 SVGAGI (reference sequence). CDR3 loop: CASTAGAVYNEQFF. The CDR3 DNA reads as TGTGCCAGCACCGCAGGCGCCGTATACAATGAGCAGTTCTTC.

The chain combines TRBV4-1 with TRBJ2-2; 7 nucleotides agree with TRBD1. V dropped 4 bases and J dropped 5; count of bases not matched to a gene: 7. Germline V gene lookup returns CDR1 MGHRA and CDR2 YSYEKL. This CDR3 is built from 15 residues. CDR3 sequence: CASSPGTDRTGELFF. The CDR3 DNA is TGCGCCAGCAGCCCGGGGACAGACCGTACCGGGGAGCTGTTTTTT.

The table lists this clone with a few counts. V gene TRBV2 combines with J gene TRBJ2-5; the match to TRBD1 covers 9 bases. Looked up from germline, CDR1 is SNHLY and CDR2 is FYNNEI. The V segment lost 6 bases and the J segment 3 bases; nucleotides outside the gene matches: 8. The CDR3 runs to 15 residues. The CDR3 DNA is TGTGCCAGCAGCGCCCCGGGACAGGGTAAAGAGACCCAGTACTTC. It is translated as CASSAPGQGKETQYF.

This clone has only one observation. The J gene is TRBJ2-2, the V gene TRBV5-5; weak D call: TRBD1 (6 bases). CDR1 is SGHKS and CDR2 is YYEKEE in the germline V gene (reference sequence). Trimming stripped 4 bases from V and 4 bases from J, with 17 bases between. The length of the CDR3 is 16 residues. The CDR3 spells CASSPLGRGSTGELFF. The CDR3 coding sequence is TGTGCCAGCAGCCCCCTCGGAAGGGGGAGCACCGGGGAGCTGTTTTTT.

The genes are TRBV9 and TRBJ1-4; D unclear. Germline V CDR1 and CDR2: SGDLS, YYNGEE. V lost 5 bases, J lost 0 bases, and 8 bases lay in between. CDR3 length: 14 residues. CDR3 DNA sequence: TGTGCCAGCAGACGAGGAGCAACTAATGAAAAACTGTTTTTT. It codes for CASRRGATNEKLFF. The variable domain in full, with the rest retrieved from reference TRBV9 and TRBJ1-4, is DSGVTQTPKHLITATGQRVTLRCSPRSGDLSVYWYQQSLDQGLQFLIQYYNGEERAKGNILERFSAQQFPDLHSELNLSSLELGDSALYFCASRRGATNEKLFFGSGTQLSVL.

The chain combines TRBV6-6 with TRBJ2-7; TRBD2 matches 8 bases. The CDR3 is made up of 14 amino acids. Germline loops: CDR1 MNHNY, CDR2 SVGAGI (reference sequence). Trimming took 4 bases from V and 0 from J; bases not matched to a gene: 2. The CDR3 DNA is TGTGCCAGCAGTTTAGCGGGGACCTCCTACGAGCAGTACTTC. Its translation is CASSLAGTSYEQYF.

The rearrangement uses TRBV12-3 or TRBV12-4 and TRBJ1-4, with 8 bases that match TRBD1. The CDR3 contains 13 residues. V was pared by 6 bases and J by 8 bases, with 5 bases of the junction left unmatched. As DNA, the CDR3 is TGTGCCAGCAGCTCGGACAGGGCGGAAAAACTGTTTTTT. The encoded protein is CASSSDRAEKLFF.

The genes are TRBV7-9 and TRBJ1-2; TRBD1 is a possible D gene (6 bases). Per the germline V gene, CDR1 is SEHNR and CDR2 is FQNEAQ (reference sequence). The CDR3 spans 12 residues. Between the trimmed V and J ends, which lost 4 bases and 9 bases, there was a span of 12 bases. The CDR3 sequence is CASSSTRGSYTF. CDR3 bases: TGTGCCAGCAGCTCGACCAGGGGTAGCTACACCTTC.

This chain uses TRBV19 with TRBJ2-6; tentative D call: TRBD1 (5 bases). Germline V gene sequence: CDR1 LNHDA, CDR2 SQIVND (reference sequence). V lost 3 bases and J lost 9, with 6 bases in between. The CDR3 has 12 residues. CDR3 nucleotides: TGTGCCAGTAGTATGACAGACAACGTCCTGACTTTC. Protein sequence: CASSMTDNVLTF.

The rearrangement joins TRBV4-2 to TRBJ2-3, with TRBD2 matching over 8 bases. CDR3 length: 17 residues. Germline CDR1 reads LGHNA; CDR2 reads YNFKEQ. The V segment lost 3 bases and the J segment 0 bases; nucleotides outside the gene matches: 8. The chain's CDR3 is CASSQRFSGESTDTQYF. The DNA for the CDR3 is TGTGCCAGCAGCCAGAGATTTAGCGGGGAGAGCACAGATACGCAGTATTTT.

About this clone: Other DNA sequences from this sample encode an identical CDR3 as well. The chain links TRBV6-5 to TRBJ1-1, with TRBD1 matching over 9 bases. The CDR3 contains 15 residues. The V segment lost 0 bases and the J segment 4 bases; nucleotides outside the gene matches: 3. Germline CDR1 is MNHEY and CDR2 is SVGAGI. CDR3 nucleotides: TGTGCCAGCAGTTACTCCACAGGGGGCGGCACTGAAGCTTTCTTT. This codes for CASSYSTGGGTEAFF.

This clone was seen a handful of times. The chain couples TRBV12-3 or TRBV12-4 to TRBJ2-1, with D tentatively TRBD2 (6 bases). CDR3 size: 12 residues. The V end was cut by 7 bases, the J end by 4 bases, with 8 bases between. CDR3 sequence: CASMGGYNEQFF. The CDR3 nucleotides read TGTGCCAGCATGGGGGGATACAATGAGCAGTTCTTC.

The rearrangement links TRBV12-5 to TRBJ2-7; TRBD2 might be the D (5 bases). Deletions cut 7 bases from V and 3 bases from J, with 19 bases between. CDR3 length: 15 amino acids. The germline V gene encodes CDR1 LGHNT and CDR2 FRNRAP. The chain's CDR3 is CASVSREGALYEQYF. The CDR3 DNA follows: TGTGCTAGTGTCTCCCGTGAGGGCGCCCTCTACGAGCAGTACTTC. The entire variable domain, with the rest obtained from reference TRBV12-5 and TRBJ2-7, is as follows: DARVTQTPRHKVTEMGQEVTMRCQPILGHNTVFWYRQTMMQGLELLAYFRNRAPLDDSGMPKDRFSAEMPDATLATLKIQPSEPRDSAVYFCASVSREGALYEQYFGPGTRLTVT.

In its sample, this clone was seen once. The chain couples TRBV6-5 to TRBJ2-4; 7 positions match TRBD1. Germline loops: CDR1 MNHEY, CDR2 SVGAGI. With 6 bases clipped from V and 7 bases from J, the junction kept 6 bases outside the gene matches. The length of the CDR3 is 13 residues. The CDR3: CASSLTGANIQYF. Written as DNA, the CDR3 is TGTGCCAGCAGCCTCACAGGGGCCAACATTCAGTACTTC.

This chain links TRBV3-1 (or the pseudogene TRBV3-2) with TRBJ1-2; 10 bases map to TRBD1. Trimming took 4 bases from V and 7 from J; bases not matched to a gene: 6. CDR3 length: 14 residues. Germline CDR1 reads LGHDT; CDR2 reads YNNKEL (reference sequence). Written as DNA, the CDR3 is TGTGCCAGCAGCCGTGGGACAGGGGTAATTGGCTACACCTTC. It codes for CASSRGTGVIGYTF.

The J gene is TRBJ2-3, the V gene TRBV7-8, with 7 positions matching TRBD2. This CDR3 contains 16 residues. The germline V gene has CDR1 SGHVS and CDR2 FQNEAQ. V gave up 0 bases and J gave up 1 base; unmatched junction bases: 4. This CDR3 reads CASSLARLAGTDTQYF. As DNA, the CDR3 is TGTGCCAGCAGCTTAGCACGGCTAGCGGGCACAGATACGCAGTATTTT.

The chain uses TRBV11-2 and TRBJ2-1; TRBD2 agrees at 11 bases. The CDR3 length is 17 residues. CDR1 is SGHAT, CDR2 FQNNGV, per germline. The V gene end was trimmed by 4 bases and the J gene end by 1 base; junction bases not matched to a gene: 6. The CDR3 sequence: CASSSTSGGGSYNEQFF. CDR3 bases: TGTGCCAGCAGCTCCACTAGCGGGGGAGGTTCCTACAATGAGCAGTTCTTC.

This clone was seen a handful of times. The chain uses TRBV6-5 and TRBJ1-6; D is possibly TRBD1 (5 bases). V was shortened by 7 bases and J by 6 bases, with 10 bases between the two germline ends. The CDR3 has 13 amino acids. Germline V gene data show CDR1 as MNHEY and CDR2 as SVGAGI. In DNA form, the CDR3 reads TGTGCCAGCAAGGCGGGGGTTAATTCACCCCTCCACTTT. Protein product: CASKAGVNSPLHF.